The 13 T cell receptor beta chains below come from one sample, sequenced in a study of T cell repertoires in cytomegalovirus infection. No antigen has been assigned to these receptors. TCRdb reanalysed the reads using MiXCR and keeps one entry per CDR3 protein. The sample comprises fewer than 1,000,000 distinct CDR3 sequences, 31% of which are singletons, and roughly an eighth rests with the top ten. The sample in question was cultured CD8+ T cells from PBMCs, obtained from culture after CMV antigen stimulation. These receptors were obtained from a human donor in good health (CMV status not recorded). Some clones in this sample may be carry-over from other donors' samples.

The chain combines TRBV20-1 with TRBJ1-2; D is possibly TRBD1 (5 bases). In germline, CDR1 is DFQATT, CDR2 SNEGSKA (reference sequence). This CDR3 has 13 residues. The CDR3 spells CSLDETAGDGYTF. The CDR3 DNA follows: TGCAGCTTGGACGAGACAGCGGGTGATGGCTACACCTTC.

The J gene is TRBJ2-5, the V gene TRBV14; D ambiguous. The CDR3 is 15 amino acids. Between the trimmed V and J ends, which lost 4 bases and 0 bases, there was a span of 12 bases. Germline lookup yields CDR1 SGHDN and CDR2 FVKESK. The CDR3: CASSPGTAYQETQYF. The CDR3 region has the DNA TGTGCCAGCAGCCCCGGAACGGCGTACCAAGAGACCCAGTACTTC.

The V gene is TRBV19, the J gene TRBJ2-1, with D perhaps TRBD1 (5 bases). The CDR3 has 15 amino acids. Germline values: CDR1 LNHDA, CDR2 SQIVND (reference sequence). The ends were cut back, 3 bases at V and 2 bases at J, with 11 bases in the middle. CDR3 protein: CASSITGTPYNEQFF. The DNA for the CDR3 is TGTGCCAGTAGTATCACAGGAACGCCCTACAATGAGCAGTTCTTC.

J is TRBJ1-6 and V is TRBV2, with a weak D call TRBD1 (6 bases). CDR1 SNHLY and CDR2 FYNNEI come from the germline V gene. V was shortened by 2 bases and J by 9 bases, with 11 bases between the two germline ends. This CDR3 spans 14 amino acids. CDR3 in amino acids: CASSEWQGSSPLHF. The DNA for the CDR3 is TGTGCCAGCAGTGAATGGCAGGGGAGTTCACCCCTCCACTTT.

The chain combines TRBV6-2 or TRBV6-3 with TRBJ2-1, with D perhaps matching TRBD2 (6 bases). This CDR3 contains 12 residues. From germline, CDR1 is MNHEY and CDR2 SVGEGT. V lost 6 bases, J lost 9 bases, and 12 bases lay in between. The CDR3 here is CASSLTSFEQFF. CDR3 DNA sequence: TGTGCCAGCAGCCTTACTAGCTTTGAGCAGTTCTTC.

The rearrangement joins TRBV5-6 to TRBJ2-1; D gene uncertain. The V end was cut by 0 bases, the J end by 2 bases, with 15 bases between. Germline values: CDR1 SGHDT, CDR2 YYEEEE. This CDR3 has 17 amino acids. CDR3 in DNA: TGTGCCAGCAGCTTGGGCCCCGTGAGTGAGACCTACAATGAGCAGTTCTTC. Its translation is CASSLGPVSETYNEQFF. The variable domain in full, completed from reference TRBV5-6 and TRBJ2-1, reads DAGVTQSPTHLIKTRGQQVTLRCSPKSGHDTVSWYQQALGQGPQFIFQYYEEEERQRGNFPDRFSGHQFPNYSSELNVNALLLGDSALYLCASSLGPVSETYNEQFFGPGTRLTVL.

This clonotype was detected a few times. The chain links TRBV7-3 to TRBJ2-3; the match to TRBD2 covers 11 bases. Trimming removed 4 bases from V and 4 bases from J; junction bases left unmatched: 4. The CDR3 extends over 15 amino acids. In germline, CDR1 is SGHTA, CDR2 FQGTGA. CDR3 DNA sequence: TGTGCCAGCAGCTCTAGCGGGGGGCGTCCAGATACGCAGTATTTT. Amino acid sequence: CASSSSGGRPDTQYF.

For the CDR3, the DNA is TGTGCCAGCAGCCCCCGCGGCATACGCACAGATACGCAGTATTTT. It yields the protein CASSPRGIRTDTQYF. The chain carries TRBV3-1 and TRBJ2-3; no definite D call. CDR3 length equals 15 residues. The germline gives CDR1 LGHDT, CDR2 YNNKEL (reference sequence). Trimming removed 4 bases from V and 1 base from J, with 12 bases in between.

This clonotype has just a few counts. V usage is TRBV6-5 and J usage is TRBJ2-4; tentatively, D is TRBD2 (5 bases). CDR1 is MNHEY, CDR2 SVGAGI, per germline. V was trimmed by 10 bases and J by 0 bases, leaving 7 bases between them. This CDR3 has 12 residues. The CDR3 sequence is CATRAAKNIQYF. The CDR3 bases are TGTGCCACGAGGGCAGCCAAAAACATTCAGTACTTC.

This clonotype was detected ten times or more. V is TRBV7-2 and J is TRBJ1-1, with a possible D match to TRBD1 (6 bases). Germline-derived CDR1 and CDR2 are SGHTA and FQGNSA. CDR3 length: 14 amino acids. V shed 1 base and J shed 4 bases, with 10 bases lying between them. The CDR3 DNA reads TGTGCCAGCAGCTTAGGCGGGGGGGCCACTGAAGCTTTCTTT. This encodes CASSLGGGATEAFF. Variable domain in full (rest from reference TRBV7-2 and TRBJ1-1): GAGVSQSPSNKVTEKGKDVELRCDPISGHTALYWYRQSLGQGLEFLIYFQGNSAPDKSGLPSDRFSAERTGGSVSTLTIQRTQQEDSAVYLCASSLGGGATEAFFGQGTRLTVV.

The rearrangement uses TRBV12-3 or TRBV12-4 and TRBJ1-2; D is possibly TRBD1 (5 bases). The CDR3 length is 16 residues. Trimming shortened V by 4 bases and J by 7 bases, and 22 bases separated the two germline ends. CDR3 bases: TGTGCCAGCAGTTCTCTCGGGCCAGCTGGGAGGGGTGGCTACACCTTC. Protein: CASSSLGPAGRGGYTF.

The chain carries TRBV6-1 and TRBJ2-2; 11 bases line up with TRBD2. Germline V gene sequence: CDR1 MNHNS, CDR2 SASEGT. The CDR3 runs to 16 residues. CDR3 sequence reads: CVLQSAGTSGTGELFF. The CDR3 nucleotides are TGTGTCCTCCAAAGTGCCGGGACTAGCGGAACCGGGGAGCTGTTTTTT.

This clonotype was picked up a small number of times. The chain joins TRBV12-3 or TRBV12-4 to TRBJ1-5, with 8 bases lining up with TRBD1. The length of the CDR3 is 15 residues. Trimming at V came to 7 bases and at J to 7 bases, leaving 12 bases not matched to a gene. As DNA, the CDR3 is TGTGCCAGCACTATAACAGGGGGGATCAGACAGCCCCAGCATTTT. Its protein product is CASTITGGIRQPQHF.